The 18 T cell receptor beta chains listed next were all sequenced from one sample in a study of Ad26.COV2.S vaccination and SARS-CoV-2 variants. The treatment here: about 20 received Ad26.COV2.S at low or high dose, single or two shots; roughly five received placebo; per-sample allocation not given. The investigators took samples on day 63 after the first vaccine or placebo injection. Clones were read by immunoSEQ multiplex PCR, and TCRdb kept only the in-frame ones, dropping some. This table holds fewer than 400,000 clones, approximately 87% found once. Sequencing used peripheral blood, obtained in a trial of Ad26.COV2.S vaccine versus placebo. Receptor source: a person aged 18 to 59 who received the Ad26.COV2.S COVID-19 vaccine or a placebo.

The CDR3 nucleotides are TGTGCCAGCTCTTATCTCGAACAGATTAACTATGGCTACACCTTC. This gives the protein CASSYLEQINYGYTF. This sequence joins TRBV10-3 and TRBJ1-2; D remains ambiguous. Trimming shortened V by 10 bases and J by 1 base, and 19 bases separated the two germline ends. The CDR3 is made up of 15 amino acids. Germline V gene lookup returns CDR1 ENHRY and CDR2 SYGVKD.

This sequence joins TRBV19 and TRBJ2-2; D ambiguous. The ends were cut back, 5 bases at V and 4 bases at J, with 11 bases in the middle. Per germline, CDR1 LNHDA and CDR2 SQIVND (reference sequence). CDR3 length equals 14 residues. CDR3 amino acids: CASSPLDGTGELFF. The CDR3 coding sequence is TGTGCCAGTAGTCCCTTGGACGGCACCGGGGAGCTGTTTTTT.

The J gene is TRBJ2-1, the V gene TRBV28; 7 positions match TRBD1. This CDR3 is 13 amino acids long. Germline assignment: CDR1 MDHEN and CDR2 SYDVKM. V gave up 8 bases and J gave up 8 bases; unmatched junction bases: 9. DNA of the CDR3: TGTGCCAGCGGCTCGACAGGGTTCGATGAGCAGTTCTTC. Its protein is CASGSTGFDEQFF.

The chain joins TRBV5-1 to TRBJ2-3; D gene unclear. This CDR3 is built from 17 residues. Trimming shortened V by 0 bases and J by 0 bases, and 14 bases separated the two germline ends. CDR1 SGHRS and CDR2 YFSETQ come from the germline V gene. CDR3 region: CASSLGSATSSTDTQYF. The CDR3 DNA sequence: TGCGCCAGCAGCTTGGGGTCCGCCACCAGTAGCACAGATACGCAGTATTTT.

The chain employs TRBV5-8 and TRBJ2-2; possible D gene TRBD2, 6 bases. The CDR3 consists of 14 residues. The germline gives CDR1 SGHTS, CDR2 YDEGEE. Trimming removed 4 bases at V and 6 bases at J, with 13 bases between. Here the CDR3 reads CASSRGLRAGELFF. Written as DNA, the CDR3 is TGTGCCAGCAGCCGGGGGTTGAGGGCCGGGGAGCTGTTTTTT. Filled out from reference TRBV5-8 and TRBJ2-2, the complete variable domain reads EAGVTQSPTHLIKTRGQQATLRCSPISGHTSVYWYQQALGLGLQFLLWYDEGEERNRGNFPPRFSGRQFPNYSSELNVNALELEDSALYLCASSRGLRAGELFFGEGSRLTVL.

The rearrangement joins TRBV7-2 to TRBJ2-1, with 8 bases matching TRBD1. Trimming at V came to 6 bases and at J to 9 bases, leaving 19 bases not matched to a gene. Germline V gives CDR1 SGHTA, CDR2 FQGNSA. This CDR3 contains 17 residues. CDR3: CASRRLRGQGASAEQFF. In DNA, the CDR3 is TGTGCCAGCAGGCGTCTCCGGGGGCAGGGGGCCTCGGCTGAGCAGTTCTTC.

This rearrangement joins TRBV9 to TRBJ1-3, with 7 positions matching TRBD1. The CDR3 has 16 residues. Trimming at V came to 5 bases and at J to 0 bases, leaving 8 bases not matched to a gene. The V gene's germline CDR1 is SGDLS and CDR2 YYNGEE. CDR3 in amino acids: CASSPTGPSSGNTIYF. For the CDR3, the DNA is TGTGCCAGCAGTCCGACAGGGCCCAGCTCTGGAAACACCATATATTTT.

The V call is TRBV7-3, the J call TRBJ2-3; either TRBD1 or TRBD2 may supply D (5 bases each). V gave up 5 bases and J gave up 2 bases, with 8 bases separating them. This CDR3 is 13 amino acids long. The germline V gene has CDR1 SGHTA and CDR2 FQGTGA. The CDR3 nucleotides are TGTGCCAGCAGCACCGGGACCACAGATACGCAGTATTTT. This sequence encodes CASSTGTTDTQYF.

The chain employs TRBV12-5 and TRBJ1-2; perhaps TRBD1 as D (5 bases). V was shortened by 6 bases and J by 4 bases, with 18 bases between the two germline ends. CDR1 and CDR2 (germline): LGHNT, FRNRAP. The CDR3 spans 15 residues. CDR3 bases: TGTGCTAGTGGCTGGACCCGGACAAACAGCTATGGCTACACCTTC. Amino acids: CASGWTRTNSYGYTF. Looking up the rest from reference TRBV12-5 and TRBJ1-2 gives the full variable domain: DARVTQTPRHKVTEMGQEVTMRCQPILGHNTVFWYRQTMMQGLELLAYFRNRAPLDDSGMPKDRFSAEMPDATLATLKIQPSEPRDSAVYFCASGWTRTNSYGYTFGSGTRLTVV.

J is TRBJ1-1 and V is TRBV27; the D is unclear. The CDR3 contains 13 residues. Germline CDR1 and CDR2: MNHEY and SMNVEV (reference sequence). Trimming left V 3 bases short and J 1 base short, with 6 bases between. The CDR3 protein is CASSLFANTEAFF. In nucleotides, the CDR3 is TGTGCCAGCAGTTTGTTTGCGAACACTGAAGCTTTCTTT.

The chain recombines TRBV4-1 with TRBJ2-5, with 8 bases fitting TRBD1. V dropped 3 bases and J dropped 3; count of bases not matched to a gene: 6. CDR1 MGHRA and CDR2 YSYEKL come from the germline V gene. CDR3 size: 15 residues. The CDR3 bases are TGCGCCAGCAGCCAGACAGGGGTTCTAAAAGAGACCCAGTACTTC. Encoded protein: CASSQTGVLKETQYF.

The chain recombines TRBV11-2 with TRBJ1-6, with D perhaps matching TRBD1 (6 bases). Germline CDR1 SGHAT, CDR2 FQNNGV. The V end lost 5 bases, the J end lost 6 bases, and 17 bases lay between the germline ends. This CDR3 region has 16 residues. CDR3 protein: CASSPRQALSNSPLHF. CDR3 bases: TGTGCCAGCAGCCCGCGACAGGCCCTGTCTAATTCACCCCTCCACTTT.

The chain employs TRBV19 and TRBJ1-2; 7 nucleotides line up with TRBD1. J gave up 5 bases and V 7 bases, and 4 bases lay outside the gene matches. The CDR3 has 12 residues. Germline V lookup: CDR1 LNHDA, CDR2 SQIVND (reference sequence). The DNA for the CDR3 is TGTGCCAGTACTTTGACAGGGTATGGCTACACCTTC. Translated: CASTLTGYGYTF.

The chain is built from TRBV4-1 and TRBJ2-7, with D possibly TRBD2 on 6 matching bases. Germline CDR1 and CDR2: MGHRA and YSYEKL. The CDR3 consists of 16 residues. Between the trimmed V and J ends, which lost 0 bases and 3 bases, there was a span of 15 bases. The CDR3 sequence: CASSQEYRGGNYEQYV. The CDR3 DNA follows: TGCGCCAGCAGCCAAGAATATCGGGGAGGAAACTACGAGCAGTACGTC.

The chain joins TRBV11-2 to TRBJ2-1; tentatively, D is TRBD2 (7 bases). V dropped 3 bases and J dropped 11 bases, with 14 bases sitting between them. CDR1 is SGHAT and CDR2 is FQNNGV in the germline V gene. This CDR3 region has 13 residues. The CDR3 bases are TGTGCCAGCAGCTTCGAGGGGCGGGGGCAGCAGTTCTTC. Translating gives CASSFEGRGQQFF.

This clone appeared a single time. This chain joins TRBV5-4 and TRBJ1-4; a possible D gene is TRBD1 (6 bases). CDR1 SGHNT and CDR2 YYREEE come from the germline V gene (reference sequence). Trimming shortened V by 4 bases and J by 7 bases, and 20 bases separated the two germline ends. The CDR3 has 16 residues. The DNA of the CDR3 is TGTGCCAGCAGCAAACAGGGCGGGGATAGGGTTGAAAAACTGTTTTTT. Encoded protein: CASSKQGGDRVEKLFF.

The V and J genes are TRBV12-5 and TRBJ2-7; no firm D call. Trimming took 0 bases from V and 4 from J, leaving 16 bases between them. The V gene's germline CDR1 is LGHNT and CDR2 FRNRAP. The CDR3 spans 16 residues. The chain's CDR3 is CASGLVVSAGNYEQYF. In DNA, the CDR3 is TGTGCTAGTGGTTTGGTCGTCTCGGCAGGAAATTACGAGCAGTACTTC.

This clone was seen only once. The gene calls are TRBV30 and TRBJ2-6, with a possible D match to TRBD2 (5 bases). This CDR3 is 17 amino acids long. V was cut by 7 bases and J by 1 base, with 20 bases left in between. The germline V gene has CDR1 GTSNPN and CDR2 SVGIG (reference sequence). The CDR3: CAFRDRDFESGANVLTF. The CDR3 nucleotides read TGTGCCTTCCGAGACCGGGATTTCGAGTCTGGGGCCAACGTCCTGACTTTC. Supplemented by reference TRBV30 and TRBJ2-6, the full variable domain reads SQTIHQWPATLVQPVGSPLSLECTVEGTSNPNLYWYRQAAGRGLQLLFYSVGIGQISSEVPQNLSASRPQDRQFILSSKKLLLSDSGFYLCAFRDRDFESGANVLTFGAGSRLTVL.